This T cell receptor beta chain was captured by sequencing in a study of blood T cell repertoires in COVID-19. At the level of the study: Samples of COVID-19 (acute and convalescent) were obtained from the United States, Italy and Spain. T cells, B-cell-depleted T cells, or PBMCs supplied cDNA or gDNA.

Authors' analysis steps: Estimates of nucleated cell counts were drawn from the amplification of reference gene primers. Some clones are missing from TCRdb's copy, which holds only in-frame ones; the method was immunoSEQ multiplex PCR. The V and J calls and clone size come from that table; D and trimming were worked out from the DNA. The sample has about 99,000 clones; nearly 90% are singletons. CDR1 and CDR2 from the germline V gene are SGHRS and YFSETQ. Trimming removed 3 bases from V and 2 bases from J, with 9 bases in between. This CDR3 has 15 residues. Sequencing was done on a sample of peripheral blood. The V and J genes are TRBV5-1 and TRBJ2-6, with TRBD1 as a possible D gene (5 bases). This receptor was obtained from a man aged 50-59 years in a cohort sampled during active COVID-19. The CDR3 protein is CASSSTVTGANVLTF. The CDR3 region has the DNA TGCGCCAGCAGCTCGACAGTAACTGGGGCCAACGTCCTGACTTTC.